The clone carrying this TCR beta chain occurred once. Its specificity is unknown. There are 13 residues in the CDR3. Germline V CDR1 and CDR2: WNHNN, SYGVQD (reference sequence). V gave up 6 bases and J gave up 7 bases, with 15 bases separating them. The sample belongs to a study of vaccination effects on CD4 cells after COVID-19. The data were produced by immunoSEQ multiplex PCR, yet TCRdb's version contains in-frame clones alone and is incomplete. The profile shows under 40,000 clones, approximately 67% of them singletons. The culture ran for roughly ten days before CD4+ T cells were isolated. Days 3 and 7 saw half the medium replaced with IL-2 medium. Points from the study as a whole: In the late period after vaccination, infection- and vaccine-induced clones contracted markedly.

The source of this sequence is a human donor who received a COVID-19 vaccine. The chain uses TRBV10-1 and TRBJ1-2; D remains unclear. Specimen: CD4+ T cells from PBMCs cultured without peptide, collected before COVID-19 vaccination. The DNA of the CDR3 is TGCGCCAGCAGAGCCGACGAGGGCTCTGGCTACACCTTC. Protein: CASRADEGSGYTF.